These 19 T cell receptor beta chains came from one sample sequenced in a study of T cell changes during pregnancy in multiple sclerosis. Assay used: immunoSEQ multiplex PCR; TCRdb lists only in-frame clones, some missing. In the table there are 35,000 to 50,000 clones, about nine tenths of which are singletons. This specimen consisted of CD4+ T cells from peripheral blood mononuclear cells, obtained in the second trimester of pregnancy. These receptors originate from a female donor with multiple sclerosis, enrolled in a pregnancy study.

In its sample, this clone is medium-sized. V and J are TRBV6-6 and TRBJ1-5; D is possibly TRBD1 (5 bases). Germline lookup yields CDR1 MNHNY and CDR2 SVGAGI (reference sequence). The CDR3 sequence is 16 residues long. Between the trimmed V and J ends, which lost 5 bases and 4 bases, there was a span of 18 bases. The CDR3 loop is CASSPQLTVPNQPQHF. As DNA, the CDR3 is TGTGCCAGCAGTCCCCAGTTGACAGTTCCTAATCAGCCCCAGCATTTT.

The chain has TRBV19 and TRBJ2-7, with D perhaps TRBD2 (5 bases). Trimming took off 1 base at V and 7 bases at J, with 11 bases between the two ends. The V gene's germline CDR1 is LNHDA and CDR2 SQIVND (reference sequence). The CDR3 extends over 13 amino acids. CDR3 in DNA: TGTGCCAGTAGTATAGCCCGGAGAGGGGAGCAGTACTTC. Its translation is CASSIARRGEQYF. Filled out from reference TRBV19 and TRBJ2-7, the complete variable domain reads DGGITQSPKYLFRKEGQNVTLSCEQNLNHDAMYWYRQDPGQGLRLIYYSQIVNDFQKGDIAEGYSVSREKKESFPLTVTSAQKNPTAFYLCASSIARRGEQYFGPGTRLTVT.

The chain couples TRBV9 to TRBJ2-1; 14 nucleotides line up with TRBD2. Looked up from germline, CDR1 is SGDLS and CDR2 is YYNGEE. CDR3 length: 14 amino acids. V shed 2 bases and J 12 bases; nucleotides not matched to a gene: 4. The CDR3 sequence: CASSVGTSGSVQFF. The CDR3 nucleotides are TGTGCCAGCAGCGTCGGGACTAGCGGGAGCGTGCAGTTCTTC. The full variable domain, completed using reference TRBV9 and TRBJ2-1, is DSGVTQTPKHLITATGQRVTLRCSPRSGDLSVYWYQQSLDQGLQFLIQYYNGEERAKGNILERFSAQQFPDLHSELNLSSLELGDSALYFCASSVGTSGSVQFFGPGTRLTVL.

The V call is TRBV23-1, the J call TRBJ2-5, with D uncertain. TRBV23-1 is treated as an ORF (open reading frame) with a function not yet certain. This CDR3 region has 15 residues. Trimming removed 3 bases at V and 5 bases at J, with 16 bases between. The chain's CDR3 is CASSHPTLKSETQYF. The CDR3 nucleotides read TGCGCCAGCAGTCACCCTACCCTGAAATCCGAGACCCAGTACTTC.

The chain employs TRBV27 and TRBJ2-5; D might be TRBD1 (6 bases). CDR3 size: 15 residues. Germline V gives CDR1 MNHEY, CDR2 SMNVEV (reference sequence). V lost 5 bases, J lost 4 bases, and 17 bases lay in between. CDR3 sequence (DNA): TGTGCCAGCAGTGTACAGGGTCGCGAGGTAGAGACCCAGTACTTC. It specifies CASSVQGREVETQYF.

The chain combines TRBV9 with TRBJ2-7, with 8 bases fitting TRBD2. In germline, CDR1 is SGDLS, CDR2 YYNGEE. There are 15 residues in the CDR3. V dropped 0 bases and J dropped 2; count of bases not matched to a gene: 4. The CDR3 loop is CASSVAGGTAYEQYF. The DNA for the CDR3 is TGTGCCAGCAGCGTAGCGGGAGGGACTGCCTACGAGCAGTACTTC.

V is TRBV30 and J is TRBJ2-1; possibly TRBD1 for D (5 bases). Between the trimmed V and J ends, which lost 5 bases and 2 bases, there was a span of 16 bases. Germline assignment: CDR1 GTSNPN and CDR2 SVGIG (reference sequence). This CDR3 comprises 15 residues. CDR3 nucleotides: TGTGCCTGGTCCGGCGGCAGGGTGACCTACAATGAGCAGTTCTTC. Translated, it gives CAWSGGRVTYNEQFF.

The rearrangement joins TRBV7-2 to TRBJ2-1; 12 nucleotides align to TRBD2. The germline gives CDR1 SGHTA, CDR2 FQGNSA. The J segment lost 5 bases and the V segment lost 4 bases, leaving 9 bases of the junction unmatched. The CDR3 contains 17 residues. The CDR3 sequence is CASSSELAGGLNNEQFF. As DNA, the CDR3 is TGTGCCAGCAGCTCAGAACTAGCGGGAGGTCTCAACAATGAGCAGTTCTTC.

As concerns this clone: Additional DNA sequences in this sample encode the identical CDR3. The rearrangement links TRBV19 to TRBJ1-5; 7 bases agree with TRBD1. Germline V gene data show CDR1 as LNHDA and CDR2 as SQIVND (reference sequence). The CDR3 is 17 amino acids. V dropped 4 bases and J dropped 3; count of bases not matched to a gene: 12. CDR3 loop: CASSTAQGLWTNQPQHF. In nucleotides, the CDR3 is TGTGCCAGTAGTACCGCACAGGGGCTATGGACCAATCAGCCCCAGCATTTT.

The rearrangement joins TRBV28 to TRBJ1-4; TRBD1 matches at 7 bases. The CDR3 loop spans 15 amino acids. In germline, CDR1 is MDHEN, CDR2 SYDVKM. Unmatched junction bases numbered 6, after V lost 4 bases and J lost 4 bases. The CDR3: CASSSGDSHNEKLFF. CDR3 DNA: TGTGCCAGCAGTTCCGGGGACAGTCATAATGAAAAACTGTTTTTT.

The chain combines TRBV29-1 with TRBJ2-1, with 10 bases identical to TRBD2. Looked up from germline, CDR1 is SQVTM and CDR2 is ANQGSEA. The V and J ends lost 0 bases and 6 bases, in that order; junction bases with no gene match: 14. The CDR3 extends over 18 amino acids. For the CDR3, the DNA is TGCAGCGTTGAAGATCCGAGAAGAAGCGGGAGGGCCGGCAATGAGCAGTTCTTC. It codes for CSVEDPRRSGRAGNEQFF.

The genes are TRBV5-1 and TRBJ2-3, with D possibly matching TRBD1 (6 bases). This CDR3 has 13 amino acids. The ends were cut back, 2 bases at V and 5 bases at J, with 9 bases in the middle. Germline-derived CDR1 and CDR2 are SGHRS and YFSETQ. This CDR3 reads CASSLLGGDTQYF. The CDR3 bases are TGCGCCAGCAGCTTATTAGGGGGAGATACGCAGTATTTT.

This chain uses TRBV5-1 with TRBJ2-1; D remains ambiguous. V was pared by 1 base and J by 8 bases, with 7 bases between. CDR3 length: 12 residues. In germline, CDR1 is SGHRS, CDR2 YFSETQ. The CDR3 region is CASSLSVHEQFF. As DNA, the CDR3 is TGCGCCAGCAGCTTGAGCGTCCATGAGCAGTTCTTC.

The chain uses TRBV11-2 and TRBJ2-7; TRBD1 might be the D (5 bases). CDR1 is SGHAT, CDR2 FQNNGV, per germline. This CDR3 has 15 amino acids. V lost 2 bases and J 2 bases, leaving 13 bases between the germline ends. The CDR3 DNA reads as TGTGCCAGCAGCTTATTATGGGGCCAAACCTACGAGCAGTACTTC. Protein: CASSLLWGQTYEQYF.

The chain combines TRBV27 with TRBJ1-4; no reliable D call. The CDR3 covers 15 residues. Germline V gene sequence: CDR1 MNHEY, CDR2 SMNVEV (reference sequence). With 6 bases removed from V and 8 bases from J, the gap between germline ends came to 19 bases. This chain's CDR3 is CASRRGISPREKLFF. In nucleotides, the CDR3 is TGTGCCAGCAGGAGAGGGATCTCTCCCCGAGAAAAACTGTTTTTT.

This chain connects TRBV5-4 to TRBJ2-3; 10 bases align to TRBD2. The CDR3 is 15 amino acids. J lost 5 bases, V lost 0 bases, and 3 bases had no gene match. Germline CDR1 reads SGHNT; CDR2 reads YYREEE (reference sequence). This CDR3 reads CASSLVVAGGDTQYF. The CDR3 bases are TGTGCCAGCAGCTTGGTGGTAGCGGGAGGAGATACGCAGTATTTT.

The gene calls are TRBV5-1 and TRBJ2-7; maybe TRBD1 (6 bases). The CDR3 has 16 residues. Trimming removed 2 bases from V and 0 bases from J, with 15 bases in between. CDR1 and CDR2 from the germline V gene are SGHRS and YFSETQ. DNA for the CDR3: TGCGCCAGCAGCTTAAAGACAGGCGCTAGCTCCTACGAGCAGTACTTC. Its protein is CASSLKTGASSYEQYF.

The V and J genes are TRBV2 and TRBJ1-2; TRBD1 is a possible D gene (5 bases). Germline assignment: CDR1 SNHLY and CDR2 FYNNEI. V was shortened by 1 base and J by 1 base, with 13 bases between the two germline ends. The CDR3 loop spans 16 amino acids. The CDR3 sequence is CASSEVIGANNYGYTF. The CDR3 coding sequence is TGTGCCAGCAGTGAAGTGATAGGGGCAAATAACTATGGCTACACCTTC.

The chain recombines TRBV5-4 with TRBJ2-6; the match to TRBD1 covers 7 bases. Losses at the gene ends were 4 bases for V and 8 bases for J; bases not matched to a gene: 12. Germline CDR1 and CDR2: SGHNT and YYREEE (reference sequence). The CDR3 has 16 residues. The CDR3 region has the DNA TGTGCCAGCAGCCTCGGACAGGATAGGGGTTCCAACGTCCTGACTTTC. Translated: CASSLGQDRGSNVLTF.